The 9 T cell receptor beta chains below come from one sample, sequenced in a study of blood T cell repertoires in COVID-19. Repertoires were generated with immunoSEQ multiplex PCR, while TCRdb's copy carries only in-frame clones and drops some. The sample lists 200,000 to 300,000 clones, over 70% seen once, with 1.5% in the top ten. Input material: peripheral blood. The receptors derive from a middle-aged woman who had recovered from COVID-19.

The V gene is TRBV6-2 or TRBV6-3, the J gene TRBJ2-1, with 11 bases matching TRBD2. Germline-derived CDR1 and CDR2 are MNHEY and SVGEGT. J was trimmed by 0 bases and V by 6 bases; bases with no gene match: 7. The CDR3 is 17 amino acids. The CDR3 DNA is TGTGCCAGCAGCCGATCTCTAGCGGGGGGCTCCTACAATGAGCAGTTCTTC. This translates into CASSRSLAGGSYNEQFF.

The rearrangement joins TRBV7-9 to TRBJ2-7; 8 nucleotides agree with TRBD2. After removal of 0 bases from V and 6 bases from J, the junction contained 1 base not matched to a gene. The CDR3 spans 13 residues. The germline gives CDR1 SEHNR, CDR2 FQNEAQ (reference sequence). In DNA form, the CDR3 reads TGTGCCAGCAGCTTAGCTGCGGGGGGCGAGCAGTACTTC. Its protein product is CASSLAAGGEQYF.

This rearrangement joins TRBV4-3 to TRBJ1-2, with 9 nucleotides matching TRBD1. Germline trimming cut 1 base from V and 1 base from J; bases unmatched to any gene: 7. CDR1 LGHNA and CDR2 YSLEER come from the germline V gene. This CDR3 has 17 residues. The CDR3 DNA reads TGCGCCAGCAGCCAAGCCTGGGGGACAGGGAATAACTATGGCTACACCTTC. Amino acids: CASSQAWGTGNNYGYTF.

The chain uses TRBV7-2 and TRBJ1-2; D gene ambiguous. Trimming took 6 bases from V and 5 from J, leaving 13 bases between them. Germline V gene data show CDR1 as SGHTA and CDR2 as FQGNSA. The CDR3 loop spans 13 amino acids. CDR3 residues: CASSLGRQYGYTF. The CDR3 bases are TGTGCCAGCAGTCTGGGCCGGCAGTATGGCTACACCTTC.

The chain uses TRBV3-1 (or the pseudogene TRBV3-2) and TRBJ2-4; TRBD2 is a possible D gene (6 bases). Germline CDR1 reads LGHDT; CDR2 reads YNNKEL (reference sequence). CDR3 size: 14 residues. V shed 3 bases and J shed 9 bases, with 15 bases lying between them. In nucleotides, the CDR3 is TGTGCCAGCAGCCACCGCGCGGGGACCGGCATTCAGTACTTC. Its protein product is CASSHRAGTGIQYF.

The chain joins TRBV19 to TRBJ2-1; weak D call: TRBD1 (7 bases). The germline V and J ends were trimmed by 3 bases and 7 bases, with 19 bases remaining between them. This CDR3 comprises 16 residues. Germline V gene sequence: CDR1 LNHDA, CDR2 SQIVND (reference sequence). The CDR3 here is CASSMDSWAGGNEQFF. CDR3 DNA sequence: TGTGCCAGTAGTATGGATTCATGGGCAGGGGGGAATGAGCAGTTCTTC.

The rearrangement links TRBV7-2 to TRBJ1-1; tentative D call: TRBD1 (6 bases). Trimming removed 2 bases at V and 5 bases at J, with 12 bases between. This CDR3 comprises 14 residues. Germline V lookup: CDR1 SGHTA, CDR2 FQGNSA. For the CDR3, the DNA is TGTGCCAGCAGCTTAAGGGGGATGTGGACTGAAGCTTTCTTT. This gives the protein CASSLRGMWTEAFF.

This clone was recorded a few times. The CDR3 is CASSRPSTGLYGYTF. The CDR3 DNA reads TGTGCCAGCAGTCGTCCATCGACAGGGCTCTATGGCTACACCTTC. The V and J genes are TRBV6-2 or TRBV6-3 and TRBJ1-2, with 7 bases lining up with TRBD1. The CDR3 has 15 residues. V shed 5 bases and J 4 bases; nucleotides not matched to a gene: 10. The germline V gene encodes CDR1 MNHEY and CDR2 SVGEGT.

This chain uses TRBV18 with TRBJ1-1, with a weak D call TRBD1 (6 bases). V was clipped by 0 bases and J by 1 base, with 9 bases between them. The germline V gene encodes CDR1 KGHSH and CDR2 LQKENI. This CDR3 comprises 15 residues. DNA of the CDR3: TGTGCCAGCTCACCACCTCAGGGGAGGAACACTGAAGCTTTCTTT. This translates into CASSPPQGRNTEAFF.